The sequence of this T cell receptor (beta chain) was determined in a study of cytomegalovirus exposure and HLA in healthy donors. Study-level findings and limits: Being productive about 87% or about 30% of the time was typical of most TCR beta V segments in an earlier analysis. The classifier reportedly diagnosed cytomegalovirus status with high specificity and sensitivity.

PCR used 60 Vbeta primers and 13 Jbeta primers. The data were produced by immunoSEQ multiplex PCR, yet TCRdb's version contains in-frame clones alone and is incomplete. The sample is made up of tens of thousands of clones, and the top ten hold 15% of it. CDR1 SGDLS and CDR2 YYNGEE come from the germline V gene. The CDR3 sequence is 13 residues long. The V gene end was trimmed by 4 bases and the J gene end by 5 bases; junction bases not matched to a gene: 4. On this clone: Its antigen is not known.

Sequences were obtained from PBMCs. The rearrangement uses TRBV9 and TRBJ2-5, with 8 bases that match TRBD1. The source is a man over 45 in good health and CMV-seropositive. The CDR3 protein is CASSPGGGETQYF. Here the CDR3 DNA reads TGTGCCAGCAGCCCAGGGGGCGGGGAGACCCAGTACTTC.